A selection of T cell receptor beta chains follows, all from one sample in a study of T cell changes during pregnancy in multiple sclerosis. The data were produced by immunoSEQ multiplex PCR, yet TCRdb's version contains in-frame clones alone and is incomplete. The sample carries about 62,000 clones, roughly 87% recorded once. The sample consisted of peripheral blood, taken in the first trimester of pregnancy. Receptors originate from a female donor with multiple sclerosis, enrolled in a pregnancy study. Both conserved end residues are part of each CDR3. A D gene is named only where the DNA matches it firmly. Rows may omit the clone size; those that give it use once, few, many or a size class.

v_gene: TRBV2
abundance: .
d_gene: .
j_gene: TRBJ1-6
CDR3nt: TGTGCCAGCAGTGAACAGGGGAGCAATTCACCCCTCCACTTT
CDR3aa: CASSEQGSNSPLHF

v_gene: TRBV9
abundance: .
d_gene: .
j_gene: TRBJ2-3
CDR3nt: TGTGCCAGCAGCGTAGCCGGGGCAGATACGCAGTATTTT
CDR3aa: CASSVAGADTQYF

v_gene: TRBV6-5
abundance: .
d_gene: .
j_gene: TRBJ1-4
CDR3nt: TGTGCCAGCAGTTACCAGGGATTTTGGAATGAAAAACTGTTTTTT
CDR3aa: CASSYQGFWNEKLFF

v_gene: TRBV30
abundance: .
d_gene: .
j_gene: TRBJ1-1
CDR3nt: TGTGCCTGGATAATCCCCCACTTGAACACTGAAGCTTTCTTT
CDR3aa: CAWIIPHLNTEAFF

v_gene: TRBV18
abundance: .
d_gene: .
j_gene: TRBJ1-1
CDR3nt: TGTGCCAGCTCACCTTCTGAACAGGGGAACACTGAAGCTTTCTTT
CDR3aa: CASSPSEQGNTEAFF

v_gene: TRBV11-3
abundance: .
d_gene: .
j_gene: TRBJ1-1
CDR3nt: TGTGCCAGCAGCTTATCGAGGACAGCGAACACTGAAGCTTTCTTT
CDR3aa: CASSLSRTANTEAFF

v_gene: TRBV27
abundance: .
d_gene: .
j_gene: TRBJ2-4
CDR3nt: TGTGCCAGCAGTTTACCCCCGGGAGACCTAGCCAAAAACATTCAGTACTTC
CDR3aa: CASSLPPGDLAKNIQYF

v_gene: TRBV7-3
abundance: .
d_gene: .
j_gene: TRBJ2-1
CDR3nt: TGTGCCAGCCAACTAGGGTTCGGGAATGAGCAGTTCTTC
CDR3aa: CASQLGFGNEQFF

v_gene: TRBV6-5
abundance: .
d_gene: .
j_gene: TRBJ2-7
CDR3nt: TGTGCCAGCCGTGCGGACTTGAGTTACGAGCAGTACTTC
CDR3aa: CASRADLSYEQYF

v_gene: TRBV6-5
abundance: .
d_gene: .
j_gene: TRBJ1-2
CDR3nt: TGTGCCAGTACCGGGACAAGCCAAGAGTATGGCTACACCTTC
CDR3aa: CASTGTSQEYGYTF

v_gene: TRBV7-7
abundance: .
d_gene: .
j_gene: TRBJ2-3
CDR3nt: TGTGCCAGCAGCTTAGGGGACTCCTCGACAGATACGCAGTATTTT
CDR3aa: CASSLGDSSTDTQYF

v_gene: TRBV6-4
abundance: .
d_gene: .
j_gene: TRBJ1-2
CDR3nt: TGTGCCAGCAGTGACTCGGGCAGGGGCCCTGGCTACACCTTC
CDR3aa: CASSDSGRGPGYTF

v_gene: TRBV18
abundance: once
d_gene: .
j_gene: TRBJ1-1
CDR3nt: TGTGCCAGCTCAAGGACAGAGAACACTGAAGCTTTCTTT
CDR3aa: CASSRTENTEAFF

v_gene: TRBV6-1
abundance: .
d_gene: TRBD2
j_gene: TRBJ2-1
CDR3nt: TGTGCCAGCAGTGGGTGGACTAGCGGACCTATTAATGAGCAGTTCTTC
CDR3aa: CASSGWTSGPINEQFF

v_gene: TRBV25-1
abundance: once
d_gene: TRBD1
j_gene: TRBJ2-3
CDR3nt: TGTGCCAGCAGTTCCCCCGGGACAGGCACAGATACGCAGTATTTT
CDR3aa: CASSSPGTGTDTQYF

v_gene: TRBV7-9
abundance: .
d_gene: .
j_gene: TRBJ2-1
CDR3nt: TGTGCCAGCAACCTTCGCCCTCCGGGAGATGAGCAGTTCTTC
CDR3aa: CASNLRPPGDEQFF

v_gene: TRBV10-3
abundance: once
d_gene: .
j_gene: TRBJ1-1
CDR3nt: TGTGCCATCAGTGAGTCCAGGGTGGTCAGGAGGAACACTGAAGCTTTCTTT
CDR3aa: CAISESRVVRRNTEAFF

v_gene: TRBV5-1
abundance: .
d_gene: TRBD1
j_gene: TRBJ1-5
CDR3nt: TGCGCCAGCAGCTTGGGAGGGACAGGGGCAAATCAGCCCCAGCATTTT
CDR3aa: CASSLGGTGANQPQHF

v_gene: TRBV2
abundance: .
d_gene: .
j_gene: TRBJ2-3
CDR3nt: TGTGCCAGCAGTAGAGATAGCCAGAGAGACACAGATACGCAGTATTTT
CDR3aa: CASSRDSQRDTDTQYF

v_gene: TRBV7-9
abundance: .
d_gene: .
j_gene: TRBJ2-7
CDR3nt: TGTGCCAGCAGCTTCTCGGGGGAAGAGCAGTACTTC
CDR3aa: CASSFSGEEQYF

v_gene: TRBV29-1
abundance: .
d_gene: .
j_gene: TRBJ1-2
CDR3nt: TGCAGCGTTGACAGGCGCGAATTCCATGGCTACACCTTC
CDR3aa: CSVDRREFHGYTF

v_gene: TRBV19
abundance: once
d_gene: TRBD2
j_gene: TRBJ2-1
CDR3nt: TGTGCCAGTAGTGAAACTAGCGGGTACAATGAGCAGTTCTTC
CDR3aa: CASSETSGYNEQFF

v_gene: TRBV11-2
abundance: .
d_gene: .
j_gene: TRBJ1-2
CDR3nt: TGTGCCAGCAGCTACCCATTAGGCAAAGGGAGCTATGGCTACACCTTC
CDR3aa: CASSYPLGKGSYGYTF

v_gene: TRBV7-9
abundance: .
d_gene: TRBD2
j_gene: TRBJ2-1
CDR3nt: TGTGCCAGCACCCTAACTAGCGGGAGCTCGGATGAGCAGTTCTTC
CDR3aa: CASTLTSGSSDEQFF

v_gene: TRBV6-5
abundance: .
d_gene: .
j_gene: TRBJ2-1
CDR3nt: TGTGCCAGCAGTGCCTCTAGGGGCTACAATGAGCAGTTCTTC
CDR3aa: CASSASRGYNEQFF

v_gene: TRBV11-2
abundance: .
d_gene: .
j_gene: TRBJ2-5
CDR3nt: TGTGCCAGCAGTCCCAATGCGGGGAACCAAGAGACCCAGTACTTC
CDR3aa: CASSPNAGNQETQYF

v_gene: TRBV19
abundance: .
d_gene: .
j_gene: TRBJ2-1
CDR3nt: TGTGCCAGTAGTACTCTAACTGAGCAGTTCTTC
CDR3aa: CASSTLTEQFF

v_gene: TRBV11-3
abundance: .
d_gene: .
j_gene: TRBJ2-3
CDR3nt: TGTGCCAGCAGCTTAGCCGCAGGGTCCACAGATACGCAGTATTTT
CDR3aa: CASSLAAGSTDTQYF

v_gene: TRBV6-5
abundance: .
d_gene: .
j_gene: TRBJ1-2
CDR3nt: TGTGCCAGCAGTTACTCGAGGGCAGGCAACTATGGCTACACCTTC
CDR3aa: CASSYSRAGNYGYTF

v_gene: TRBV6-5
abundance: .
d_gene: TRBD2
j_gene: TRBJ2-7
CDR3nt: TGTGCCAGCAGTTCGACTAGCGGAAACTACGAGCAGTACTTC
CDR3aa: CASSSTSGNYEQYF

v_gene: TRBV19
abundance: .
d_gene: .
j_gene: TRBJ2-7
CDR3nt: TGTGCCAGTAGTCCTCTGATGAGCGCATACGAGCAGTACTTC
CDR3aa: CASSPLMSAYEQYF

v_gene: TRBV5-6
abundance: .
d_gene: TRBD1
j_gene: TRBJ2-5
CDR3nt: TGTGCCAGCAGCTTGTTTTGGACAGGGACCGAAGAGACCCAGTACTTC
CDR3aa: CASSLFWTGTEETQYF

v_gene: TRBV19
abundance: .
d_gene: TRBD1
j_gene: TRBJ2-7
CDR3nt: TGTGCCAGTAGTATATGGGACAGCTCCTACGAGCAGTACTTC
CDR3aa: CASSIWDSSYEQYF

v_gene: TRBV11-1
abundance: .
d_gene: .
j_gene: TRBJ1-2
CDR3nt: TGTGCCAGCAGCCCTCATCTGAAGGGAGGCGGCTACACCTTC
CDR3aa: CASSPHLKGGGYTF

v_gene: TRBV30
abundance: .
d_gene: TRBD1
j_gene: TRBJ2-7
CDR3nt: TGTGCCTGGAGTGACTCAAGACAGGGTAGTTTGCCTGGCGAGCAGTACTTC
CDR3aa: CAWSDSRQGSLPGEQYF

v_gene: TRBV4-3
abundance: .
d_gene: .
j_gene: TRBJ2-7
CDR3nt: TGCGCCAGCAGCCAAGATCTTTCGCGCGGGGACGAGCAGTACTTC
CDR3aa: CASSQDLSRGDEQYF

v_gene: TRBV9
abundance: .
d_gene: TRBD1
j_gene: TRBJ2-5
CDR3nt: TGTGCCAGCAGCGAGACCAGGGGGCTTGGAGAGACCCAGTACTTC
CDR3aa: CASSETRGLGETQYF

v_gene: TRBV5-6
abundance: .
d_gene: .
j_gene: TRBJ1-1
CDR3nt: TGTGCCAGCAACCCTAGAGTCCAGGGACTGCACACTGAAGCTTTCTTT
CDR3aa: CASNPRVQGLHTEAFF

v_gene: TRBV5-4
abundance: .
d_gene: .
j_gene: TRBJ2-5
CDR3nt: TGTGCCAGCAGCCCAGAATATCAAGAGACCCAGTACTTC
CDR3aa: CASSPEYQETQYF

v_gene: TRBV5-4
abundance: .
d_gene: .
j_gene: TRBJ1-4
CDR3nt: TGTGCCAGCAGCTTACCGTACCCCCCGGGTGAAAAACTGTTTTTT
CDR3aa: CASSLPYPPGEKLFF

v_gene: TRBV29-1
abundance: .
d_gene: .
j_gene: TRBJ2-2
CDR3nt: TGCAGCGTTCCCTCGGCCGGGGAGCTGTTTTTT
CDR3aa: CSVPSAGELFF

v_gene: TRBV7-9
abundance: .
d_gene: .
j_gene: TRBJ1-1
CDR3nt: TGTGCCAGCAGCTTAGTGTCGGAGCACACTGAAGCTTTCTTT
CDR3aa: CASSLVSEHTEAFF

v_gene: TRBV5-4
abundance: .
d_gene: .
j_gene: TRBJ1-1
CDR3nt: TGTGCCAGCAGCTTACAGGAGGGCACTGAAGCTTTCTTT
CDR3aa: CASSLQEGTEAFF

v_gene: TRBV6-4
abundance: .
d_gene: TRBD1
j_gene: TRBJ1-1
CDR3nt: TGTGCCAGCAGTGACCAGGGGGGACGGACTGAAGCTTTCTTT
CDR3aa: CASSDQGGRTEAFF

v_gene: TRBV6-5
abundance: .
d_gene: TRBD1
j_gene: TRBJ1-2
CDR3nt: TGTGCCAGCAGTTCTCCGGGACAGGTGCATGGCTACACCTTC
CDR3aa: CASSSPGQVHGYTF

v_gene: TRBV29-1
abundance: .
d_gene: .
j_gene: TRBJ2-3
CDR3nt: TGCAGCGTTGGCTCAGGCACAGATACGCAGTATTTT
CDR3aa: CSVGSGTDTQYF

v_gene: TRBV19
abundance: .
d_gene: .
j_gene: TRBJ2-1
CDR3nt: TGTGCCAGTAGTATAGGACATCGTGAGCAGTTCTTC
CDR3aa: CASSIGHREQFF

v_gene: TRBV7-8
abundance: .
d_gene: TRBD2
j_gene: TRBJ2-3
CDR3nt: TGTGCCAGCAGCTTACCCGGGGGGGCAACAGATACGCAGTATTTT
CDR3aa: CASSLPGGATDTQYF

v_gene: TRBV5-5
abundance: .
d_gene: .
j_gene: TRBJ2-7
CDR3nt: TGTGCCAGCAGCTTTAGTGGGGCAGGGGTTTACGAGCAGTACTTC
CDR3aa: CASSFSGAGVYEQYF

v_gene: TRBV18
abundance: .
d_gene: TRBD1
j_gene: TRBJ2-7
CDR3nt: TGTGCCAGCTCACCGGGACAGGAAAAGTACGAGCAGTACTTC
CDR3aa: CASSPGQEKYEQYF

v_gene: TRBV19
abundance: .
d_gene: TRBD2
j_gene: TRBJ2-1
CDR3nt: TGTGCCAGCGGATTGGGACTAGCTGATGAGCAGTTCTTC
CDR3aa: CASGLGLADEQFF

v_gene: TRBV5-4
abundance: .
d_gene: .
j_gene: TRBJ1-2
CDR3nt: TGTGCCAGCAGCTCGGGAAATCCGAGGACTAACTATGGCTACACCTTC
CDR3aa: CASSSGNPRTNYGYTF

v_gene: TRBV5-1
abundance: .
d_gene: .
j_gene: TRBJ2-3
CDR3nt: TGCGCCAGCAGCTTGGAGGGGAGCACAGATACGCAGTATTTT
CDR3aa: CASSLEGSTDTQYF

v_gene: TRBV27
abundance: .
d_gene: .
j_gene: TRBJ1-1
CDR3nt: TGTGCCAGCAGTTTAAACCCAGGATTAATCAACACTGAAGCTTTCTTT
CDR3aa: CASSLNPGLINTEAFF